A selection of T cell receptor beta chains follows, all from one sample in a study of T cell repertoires in ileal Crohn's disease. Repertoires were generated with immunoSEQ multiplex PCR, while TCRdb's copy carries only in-frame clones and drops some. The table lists several thousand clones, about two thirds of them singletons. The sample taken for sequencing was ileal tissue. Receptors were obtained from an adult with Crohn's disease. Each CDR3 is given with its conserved first and last residue. The D gene is left open where the match is weak. Where a row states a size, it is once, few, many or the class of an expanded clone; other rows omit it.

cdr3_length: 14; v_call: TRBV5-1; j_call: TRBJ2-3; clone_size: NA; d_call: NA; cdr3_nt: TGCGCCAGCAGCTTAGGAGGGAGCACAGATACGCAGTATTTT; cdr3_aa: CASSLGGSTDTQYF
cdr3_length: 16; v_call: TRBV5-4; j_call: TRBJ2-2; clone_size: few; d_call: NA; cdr3_nt: TGTGCCAGCAGCCGCGTGGAGGGGTCGGACACCGGGGAGCTGTTTTTT; cdr3_aa: CASSRVEGSDTGELFF
cdr3_length: 12; v_call: TRBV6-1; j_call: TRBJ2-1; clone_size: NA; d_call: NA; cdr3_nt: TGTGCCAGCAGTCAGGACAGCAATGAGCAGTTCTTC; cdr3_aa: CASSQDSNEQFF
cdr3_length: 13; v_call: TRBV7-9; j_call: TRBJ2-3; clone_size: NA; d_call: NA; cdr3_nt: TGTGCCAGCAGCTTATCCGGGCCAGATACGCAGTATTTT; cdr3_aa: CASSLSGPDTQYF
cdr3_length: 16; v_call: TRBV4-1; j_call: TRBJ2-7; clone_size: NA; d_call: NA; cdr3_nt: TGCGCCAGCAGCCAAGAAGGGTACGGGGGCCGAGGGGAGCAGTACTTC; cdr3_aa: CASSQEGYGGRGEQYF
cdr3_length: 12; v_call: TRBV19; j_call: TRBJ2-3; clone_size: NA; d_call: NA; cdr3_nt: TGTGCCAGTAGTACGGGACGGGATACGCAGTATTTT; cdr3_aa: CASSTGRDTQYF
cdr3_length: 16; v_call: TRBV25-1; j_call: TRBJ1-6; clone_size: once; d_call: NA; cdr3_nt: TGTGCCAGCAGTGAACGGGGGGGATCTAAGAATTCACCCCTCCACTTT; cdr3_aa: CASSERGGSKNSPLHF
cdr3_length: 12; v_call: TRBV29-1; j_call: TRBJ1-2; clone_size: NA; d_call: NA; cdr3_nt: TGCAGCGTCCGGACAGCGAACTATGGCTACACCTTC; cdr3_aa: CSVRTANYGYTF
cdr3_length: 14; v_call: TRBV18; j_call: TRBJ1-4; clone_size: NA; d_call: NA; cdr3_nt: TGTGCCAGCTCACGGCGGGGTGCTAATGAAAAACTGTTTTTT; cdr3_aa: CASSRRGANEKLFF
cdr3_length: 18; v_call: TRBV6-1; j_call: TRBJ1-1; clone_size: NA; d_call: NA; cdr3_nt: TGTGCCAGCAGTGAACCCCCTTTGGGCAGGGCCATGAACACTGAAGCTTTCTTT; cdr3_aa: CASSEPPLGRAMNTEAFF
cdr3_length: 15; v_call: TRBV5-1; j_call: TRBJ1-2; clone_size: few; d_call: TRBD1; cdr3_nt: TGCGCCAGCAGCTCCCAACAGGGGGGTAAAGATGGCTACACCTTC; cdr3_aa: CASSSQQGGKDGYTF
cdr3_length: 14; v_call: TRBV6-1; j_call: TRBJ1-2; clone_size: NA; d_call: TRBD1; cdr3_nt: TGTGCCAGCAGGCCAGCAGGGGGCGGCTATGGCTACACCTTC; cdr3_aa: CASRPAGGGYGYTF
cdr3_length: 13; v_call: TRBV7-6; j_call: TRBJ1-5; clone_size: NA; d_call: NA; cdr3_nt: TGTGCCAGCAGCTCGAGTAGCAATCAGCCCCAGCATTTT; cdr3_aa: CASSSSSNQPQHF
cdr3_length: 14; v_call: TRBV28; j_call: TRBJ1-1; clone_size: NA; d_call: TRBD1; cdr3_nt: TGTGCCAGCAGTACCGGGACAGGGAACACTGAAGCTTTCTTT; cdr3_aa: CASSTGTGNTEAFF
cdr3_length: 13; v_call: TRBV11-3; j_call: TRBJ2-5; clone_size: NA; d_call: TRBD1; cdr3_nt: TGTGCCAGCAGCCACGGACAGGAAAGGGCCCAGTACTTC; cdr3_aa: CASSHGQERAQYF
cdr3_length: 17; v_call: TRBV7-3; j_call: TRBJ2-3; clone_size: NA; d_call: TRBD2; cdr3_nt: TGTGCCAGCAGCTTACTAGCGGGCGGCTCGGGCACAGATACGCAGTATTTT; cdr3_aa: CASSLLAGGSGTDTQYF